This T cell receptor (beta chain) was observed in a study of beta chain features in type 1 diabetes. Study-level points and caveats: When Type 1 diabetes patients were examined, their TCRB CDR3s proved moderately but significantly shorter in all four CD4+ subsets.

The junction had 7 bases not matched to a gene; V was cut back by 5 bases and J by 3 bases. This CDR3 comprises 14 residues. Germline V gene sequence: CDR1 SGHTA, CDR2 FQGNSA. This clone was seen only a few times. The antigen remains undetermined. All of the isolated RNA was reverse transcribed, so expressed TCRB transcripts were sequenced. Here immunoSEQ multiplex PCR was the method, and the copy in TCRdb shows in-frame clones only, minus some. Of about 160,000 clones in the sample, around 8% are singletons; the top ten hold about 0.9%. This receptor was taken from a woman aged 35 to 49 with type 1 diabetes. Sequenced sample: central memory CD4+ T cells from blood. The rearrangement joins TRBV7-2 to TRBJ2-7, with 7 bases identical to TRBD1. The CDR3 is CASSPRTGDYEQYF. CDR3 in DNA: TGTGCCAGCAGCCCACGGACAGGAGACTACGAGCAGTACTTC.